These 9 T cell receptor beta chains originate from one sample sequenced in a study of blood T cell repertoires in COVID-19. Measured with immunoSEQ multiplex PCR; TCRdb has only the in-frame clones, and not every one. The sample lists 45,000 to 55,000 clones, approximately 84% occurring once. Sample: peripheral blood. Receptor source: a man over 45 with active COVID-19.

The V and J genes are TRBV5-4 and TRBJ2-3, with D possibly TRBD2 on 5 matching bases. The CDR3 sequence is 14 residues long. The germline V and J ends were trimmed by 4 bases and 1 base, with 10 bases remaining between them. CDR1 and CDR2 from the germline V gene are SGHNT and YYREEE (reference sequence). CDR3 amino acids: CASSPWTGTDTQYF. DNA of the CDR3: TGTGCCAGCAGCCCCTGGACTGGCACAGATACGCAGTATTTT.

In its sample, this clone was seen once. The chain joins TRBV7-6 to TRBJ2-7; D may be TRBD2 (6 bases). Trimming stripped 1 base from V and 0 bases from J, with 22 bases between. The CDR3 extends over 19 amino acids. The germline V gene has CDR1 SGHVS and CDR2 FNYEAQ. The CDR3 DNA reads as TGTGCCAGCAGCTTAGGTCCTAGCGTAGATTACTACAGCTCCTACGAGCAGTACTTC. This gives the protein CASSLGPSVDYYSSYEQYF.

This clone appeared a single time. This chain connects TRBV7-9 to TRBJ1-3; D uncertain. Germline lookup yields CDR1 SEHNR and CDR2 FQNEAQ (reference sequence). V shed 0 bases and J shed 0 bases, with 6 bases lying between them. The CDR3 has 15 amino acids. The CDR3 DNA is TGTGCCAGCAGCTTAGCCGGGATCTCTGGAAACACCATATATTTT. The encoded protein is CASSLAGISGNTIYF.

This clone was counted only a few times. Additional DNA sequences in this sample encode the identical CDR3. The chain links TRBV7-9 to TRBJ1-2; possibly TRBD1 for D (6 bases). V gave up 3 bases and J gave up 4 bases, with 6 bases separating them. Germline V gene data show CDR1 as SEHNR and CDR2 as FQNEAQ (reference sequence). The CDR3 is made up of 12 amino acids. CDR3 loop: CASSLDSYGYTF. CDR3 DNA: TGTGCCAGCAGCTTGGACAGCTATGGCTACACCTTC.

In its sample, this clone was seen a few times. The V call is TRBV25-1, the J call TRBJ1-6, with 8 positions matching TRBD1. The length of the CDR3 is 13 residues. Germline values: CDR1 MGHDK, CDR2 SYGVNS. V was clipped by 6 bases and J by 10 bases; unmatched bases: 5. CDR3 nucleotides: TGTGCCAGCAGAGGACAGGGCGTCTCACCCCTCCACTTT. Encoded protein: CASRGQGVSPLHF.

This clone was counted a single time. The V call is TRBV29-1, the J call TRBJ2-1; TRBD1 is a possible D gene (5 bases). The CDR3 has 14 residues. The V gene's germline CDR1 is SQVTM and CDR2 ANQGSEA. Trimming shortened V by 5 bases and J by 8 bases, and 19 bases separated the two germline ends. The CDR3 nucleotides read TGCAGCGTTCGAACCCAGGGCCTCCTGCATGAGCAGTTCTTC. Encoded protein: CSVRTQGLLHEQFF.

The gene calls are TRBV7-9 and TRBJ1-4; TRBD1 aligns across 8 bases. The V and J ends lost 7 bases and 4 bases, in that order; junction bases with no gene match: 8. The CDR3 is made up of 15 amino acids. Germline values: CDR1 SEHNR, CDR2 FQNEAQ (reference sequence). The CDR3 here is CASMHTTGVNEKLFF. The DNA of the CDR3 is TGTGCCAGCATGCATACGACAGGGGTTAATGAAAAACTGTTTTTT. The full variable domain, completed using reference TRBV7-9 and TRBJ1-4, is DTGVSQNPRHKITKRGQNVTFRCDPISEHNRLYWYRQTLGQGPEFLTYFQNEAQLEKSRLLSDRFSAERPKGSFSTLEIQRTEQGDSAMYLCASMHTTGVNEKLFFGSGTQLSVL.

The chain employs TRBV7-2 and TRBJ2-1; 10 bases fit TRBD1. V was pared by 0 bases and J by 10 bases, with 3 bases of the junction left unmatched. Germline V gene sequence: CDR1 SGHTA, CDR2 FQGNSA. The CDR3 runs to 14 residues. The CDR3 nucleotides are TGTGCCAGCAGCTTAGCGGGACAGGGGAGCGAGCAGTTCTTC. Its protein is CASSLAGQGSEQFF.

CDR3 in DNA: TGTGCCAGCAGCTTAGTGGGACAGGGGGTTATATCTACTAATGAAAAACTGTTTTTT. Encoded protein: CASSLVGQGVISTNEKLFF. V usage is TRBV7-9 and J usage is TRBJ1-4; 11 positions agree with TRBD1. Unmatched junction bases numbered 9, after V lost 1 base and J lost 2 bases. CDR3 size: 19 residues. CDR1 is SEHNR, CDR2 FQNEAQ, per germline (reference sequence).